This T cell receptor (beta chain) was sequenced in a study of blood T cell repertoires in COVID-19. Across the whole study: Whether acute or convalescent, the COVID-19 samples came from the United States, Italy and Spain. Sources were T cells, B-cell-depleted T cells, or PBMCs; the material itself was cDNA or gDNA.

Original processing notes: Nucleated cell number was recorded as an estimate derived from reference gene primer amplification. Clones were read by immunoSEQ multiplex PCR, and TCRdb kept only the in-frame ones, dropping some. The V and J calls and the clone size are those of that table, but D and trimming were determined from the DNA. Of around 42,000 clones in the sample, more than 70% were seen once. This CDR3 contains 13 residues. CDR1 and CDR2 (germline): SEHNR, FQNEAQ (reference sequence). V was clipped by 7 bases and J by 12 bases; unmatched bases: 11. The material sequenced was peripheral blood. The gene calls are TRBV7-9 and TRBJ2-1; 8 bases align to TRBD2. This receptor was taken from a human donor in a cohort sampled during active COVID-19. In nucleotides, the CDR3 is TGTGCCAGCACCTTGGGGCTAGCGGGTGTGCAGTTCTTC. This codes for CASTLGLAGVQFF. The full variable domain, its missing parts supplied by reference TRBV7-9 and TRBJ2-1, is DTGVSQNPRHKITKRGQNVTFRCDPISEHNRLYWYRQTLGQGPEFLTYFQNEAQLEKSRLLSDRFSAERPKGSFSTLEIQRTEQGDSAMYLCASTLGLAGVQFFGPGTRLTVL.